Listed here are 32 T cell receptor beta chains from one sample, sequenced in a study of blood T cell repertoires in COVID-19. The assay was immunoSEQ multiplex PCR, and TCRdb's table has in-frame clones only and misses some. This sample carries approximately 200,000 clones, over 75% of them seen once, and the ten largest clones take 15% to 20%. The sample consisted of peripheral blood. The receptors stem from a person between 65 and 80 years old with COVID-19, enrolled during active disease.

The DNA of the CDR3 is TGTGCCAGCAGCGCGGGACATGGCACAGATACGCAGTATTTT. It is translated as CASSAGHGTDTQYF. This chain connects TRBV9 to TRBJ2-3, with D maybe TRBD1 (6 bases). Germline CDR1 SGDLS, CDR2 YYNGEE. The CDR3 contains 14 residues. The V and J ends lost 3 bases and 1 base respectively, with 9 bases between them.

The chain uses TRBV6-1 and TRBJ1-5; 8 nucleotides line up with TRBD1. V was clipped by 4 bases and J by 6 bases; unmatched bases: 11. The CDR3 covers 16 residues. Germline V gene sequence: CDR1 MNHNS, CDR2 SASEGT. CDR3 loop: CASSAQQGGVSQPQHF. CDR3 DNA: TGTGCCAGCAGTGCGCAACAGGGGGGAGTCTCTCAGCCCCAGCATTTT.

The chain links TRBV19 to TRBJ1-1; D perhaps matches TRBD1 (6 bases). The CDR3 is made up of 15 amino acids. Germline V gene data show CDR1 as LNHDA and CDR2 as SQIVND (reference sequence). V lost 5 bases and J 1 base, leaving 14 bases between the germline ends. CDR3 in amino acids: CASSANREGNTEAFF. The CDR3 nucleotides are TGTGCCAGTAGTGCTAACAGGGAGGGGAACACTGAAGCTTTCTTT.

V gene TRBV28 combines with J gene TRBJ2-2; 7 bases map to TRBD2. This CDR3 comprises 16 residues. Germline V CDR1 and CDR2: MDHEN, SYDVKM. Unmatched junction bases numbered 11, after V lost 6 bases and J lost 4 bases. CDR3 region: CASRGSRAGVTGELFF. In DNA form, the CDR3 reads TGTGCCAGCAGGGGAAGTAGGGCGGGAGTCACCGGGGAGCTGTTTTTT.

Only a few counts were recorded for this clone. The rearrangement uses TRBV7-2 and TRBJ2-2; D call uncertain. The CDR3 is 12 amino acids. Germline V CDR1 and CDR2: SGHTA, FQGNSA. Trimming removed 5 bases at V and 5 bases at J, with 6 bases between. The CDR3 nucleotides read TGTGCCAGCAGCCCGTCTACCGGGGAGCTGTTTTTT. Its protein product is CASSPSTGELFF. The whole variable domain, filled in from reference TRBV7-2 and TRBJ2-2, reads GAGVSQSPSNKVTEKGKDVELRCDPISGHTALYWYRQSLGQGLEFLIYFQGNSAPDKSGLPSDRFSAERTGGSVSTLTIQRTQQEDSAVYLCASSPSTGELFFGEGSRLTVL.

This clone occurred many times. The chain links TRBV5-4 to TRBJ1-2; possible D gene TRBD1, 6 bases. Trimming left V 0 bases short and J 5 bases short, with 8 bases between. The CDR3 has 13 amino acids. The germline gives CDR1 SGHNT, CDR2 YYREEE (reference sequence). CDR3 sequence reads: CASSLGQEYGYTF. The CDR3 coding sequence is TGTGCCAGCAGCTTGGGACAGGAGTATGGCTACACCTTC.

Here the CDR3 reads CASSLYLQGDSPLHF. In nucleotides, the CDR3 is TGTGCCAGCAGCTTATATCTTCAGGGTGATTCACCCCTCCACTTT. The chain combines TRBV7-6 with TRBJ1-6, with D tentatively TRBD1 (5 bases). Between the trimmed V and J ends, which lost 2 bases and 8 bases, there was a span of 13 bases. CDR3 size: 15 residues. Looked up from germline, CDR1 is SGHVS and CDR2 is FNYEAQ.

This clone was seen just once. The chain carries TRBV27 and TRBJ2-1; 12 bases map to TRBD2. J was trimmed by 9 bases and V by 0 bases; bases with no gene match: 9. This CDR3 is built from 17 residues. CDR1 and CDR2 (germline): MNHEY, SMNVEV (reference sequence). CDR3 loop: CASSLSLAGGGVAEQFF. The CDR3 DNA is TGTGCCAGCAGTTTATCCCTAGCGGGAGGGGGTGTGGCTGAGCAGTTCTTC.

The rearrangement uses TRBV2 and TRBJ1-3, with no clear D. The length of the CDR3 is 17 residues. V lost 0 bases and J 0 bases, leaving 12 bases between the germline ends. Germline CDR1 reads SNHLY; CDR2 reads FYNNEI. This CDR3 reads CASSEAEEVYSGNTIYF. The DNA for the CDR3 is TGTGCCAGCAGTGAAGCGGAAGAGGTATACTCTGGAAACACCATATATTTT. The variable domain in full, with the rest retrieved from reference TRBV2 and TRBJ1-3, is EPEVTQTPSHQVTQMGQEVILRCVPISNHLYFYWYRQILGQKVEFLVSFYNNEISEKSEIFDDQFSVERPDGSNFTLKIRSTKLEDSAMYFCASSEAEEVYSGNTIYFGEGSWLTVV.

The chain is built from TRBV24-1 and TRBJ1-5, with 8 bases matching TRBD1. This CDR3 contains 15 residues. Germline CDR1 is KGHDR and CDR2 is SFDVKD. The J segment lost 1 base and the V segment lost 7 bases, leaving 5 bases of the junction unmatched. CDR3 sequence reads: CATSPTGESNQPQHF. In nucleotides, the CDR3 is TGTGCCACCAGCCCGACAGGGGAAAGCAATCAGCCCCAGCATTTT.

The chain has TRBV2 and TRBJ2-5, with TRBD2 matching over 9 bases. CDR1 is SNHLY, CDR2 FYNNEI, per germline. This CDR3 is built from 16 residues. After removal of 4 bases from V and 1 base from J, the junction contained 7 bases not matched to a gene. The CDR3 spells CASSGISGGPQETQYF. DNA for the CDR3: TGTGCCAGCAGTGGTATTAGCGGGGGCCCCCAAGAGACCCAGTACTTC.

V gene TRBV28 combines with J gene TRBJ1-4, with D possibly being TRBD1 (6 bases). Trimming shortened V by 8 bases and J by 6 bases, and 13 bases separated the two germline ends. From germline, CDR1 is MDHEN and CDR2 SYDVKM. This CDR3 has 13 amino acids. The CDR3 DNA reads TGTGCCAGCGGAGGGAGGGGGGATGAAAAACTGTTTTTT. This codes for CASGGRGDEKLFF.

The chain has TRBV6-2 or TRBV6-3 and TRBJ2-3, with 10 nucleotides matching TRBD1. Germline CDR1 is MNHEY and CDR2 is SVGEGT. The CDR3 sequence is 16 residues long. Trimming took 0 bases from V and 0 from J; bases not matched to a gene: 0. DNA for the CDR3: TGTGCCAGCAGTTACTCGGGACAGGGGAGCACAGATACGCAGTATTTT. It is translated as CASSYSGQGSTDTQYF.

This chain links TRBV15 with TRBJ2-1; D is possibly TRBD2 (6 bases). The CDR3 spans 15 residues. Trimming cost V 0 bases and J 7 bases, with 13 bases left between them. Germline V gene sequence: CDR1 LNHNV, CDR2 YYDKDF (reference sequence). CDR3 loop: CATSRDETGVNEQFF. The DNA for the CDR3 is TGTGCCACCAGCAGAGATGAGACGGGAGTTAATGAGCAGTTCTTC. Complete variable domain (other parts from reference TRBV15 and TRBJ2-1): DAMVIQNPRYQVTQFGKPVTLSCSQTLNHNVMYWYQQKSSQAPKLLFHYYDKDFNNEADTPDNFQSRRPNTSFCFLDIRSPGLGDTAMYLCATSRDETGVNEQFFGPGTRLTVL.

Written as DNA, the CDR3 is TGTGCCAGCAGCGCCCCAGGGGCGGGCGGGGAGCTGTTTTTT. This gives the protein CASSAPGAGGELFF. This chain connects TRBV5-8 to TRBJ2-2; TRBD1 might be the D (6 bases). The germline CDR1 and CDR2 sequences are SGHTS and YDEGEE. The CDR3 is 14 residues long. Trimming cost V 4 bases and J 7 bases, with 14 bases left between them.

The rearrangement uses TRBV11-2 and TRBJ2-7; D might be TRBD2 (5 bases). V was trimmed by 6 bases and J by 2 bases, leaving 14 bases between them. The V gene's germline CDR1 is SGHAT and CDR2 FQNNGV. CDR3 length: 14 residues. CDR3 coding DNA: TGTGCCAGCAGTAAGGTCGGGGTGGCCTACGAGCAGTACTTC. Residues: CASSKVGVAYEQYF.

As DNA, the CDR3 is TGTGCCAGCACCATTGCAGGACAGGTGAAGGACATTCAGTACTTC. It is translated as CASTIAGQVKDIQYF. The V and J genes are TRBV21-1 and TRBJ2-4; the table names TRBD1, a call not compared with the DNA. TRBV21-1 is listed as a pseudogene. The CDR3 consists of 15 residues.

This sequence joins TRBV28 and TRBJ2-5; a possible D gene is TRBD1 (6 bases). Trimming took 2 bases from V and 5 from J, leaving 12 bases between them. This CDR3 is built from 14 residues. Germline V gene lookup returns CDR1 MDHEN and CDR2 SYDVKM. Here the CDR3 reads CASSLVGGSETQYF. As DNA, the CDR3 is TGTGCCAGCAGTTTAGTTGGGGGCTCGGAGACCCAGTACTTC.

This chain uses TRBV30 with TRBJ1-1, with D unresolved. The CDR3 contains 16 residues. From germline, CDR1 is GTSNPN and CDR2 SVGIG (reference sequence). With 0 bases removed from V and 0 bases from J, the gap between germline ends came to 14 bases. The CDR3 DNA reads TGTGCCTGGAGTGTACTAGGGCGTGGGCTGAACACTGAAGCTTTCTTT. Translated, it gives CAWSVLGRGLNTEAFF. Filled out from reference TRBV30 and TRBJ1-1, the complete variable domain reads SQTIHQWPATLVQPVGSPLSLECTVEGTSNPNLYWYRQAAGRGLQLLFYSVGIGQISSEVPQNLSASRPQDRQFILSSKKLLLSDSGFYLCAWSVLGRGLNTEAFFGQGTRLTVV.

The V and J genes are TRBV5-1 and TRBJ1-2, with D hard to call. This CDR3 is 13 amino acids long. Germline-derived CDR1 and CDR2 are SGHRS and YFSETQ. V lost 4 bases and J lost 7, with 14 bases in between. The CDR3 DNA follows: TGCGCCAGCAGCCAAGGAGGTTCCCCTGGCTACACCTTC. Its protein is CASSQGGSPGYTF.

V usage is TRBV6-6 and J usage is TRBJ2-7, with D possibly matching TRBD1 (6 bases). V was trimmed by 0 bases and J by 4 bases, leaving 7 bases between them. Germline loops: CDR1 MNHNY, CDR2 SVGAGI (reference sequence). There are 13 residues in the CDR3. The CDR3 DNA reads TGTGCCAGCAGTTACTCCGACAGGTACGAGCAGTACTTC. Translating it yields CASSYSDRYEQYF.

This clone was detected a few times. The V call is TRBV6-2 or TRBV6-3, the J call TRBJ2-2, with D hard to call. This CDR3 is built from 13 residues. The V gene lost 2 bases and the J gene lost 4 bases, with 5 bases spanning the gap. Germline V gene data show CDR1 as MNHEY and CDR2 as SVGEGT. The CDR3 loop is CASSYAGTGELFF. The DNA for the CDR3 is TGTGCCAGCAGTTACGCAGGCACCGGGGAGCTGTTTTTT.

CDR3 sequence reads: CASSLGARNTEAFF. The DNA for the CDR3 is TGCGCCAGCAGCTTGGGGGCGAGGAACACTGAAGCTTTCTTT. The chain carries TRBV5-1 and TRBJ1-1; D is ambiguous. Germline V gene data show CDR1 as SGHRS and CDR2 as YFSETQ. Trimming took off 0 bases at V and 1 base at J, with 7 bases between the two ends. This CDR3 contains 14 residues. The full variable domain, completed using reference TRBV5-1 and TRBJ1-1, is KAGVTQTPRYLIKTRGQQVTLSCSPISGHRSVSWYQQTPGQGLQFLFEYFSETQRNKGNFPGRFSGRQFSNSRSEMNVSTLELGDSALYLCASSLGARNTEAFFGQGTRLTVV.

The chain joins TRBV5-6 to TRBJ2-7, with TRBD1 matching over 7 bases. CDR3 length equals 15 residues. Trimming removed 1 base from V and 4 bases from J; junction bases left unmatched: 8. Germline loops: CDR1 SGHDT, CDR2 YYEEEE. The CDR3 region has the DNA TGTGCCAGCAGCTTGCGAAGACAGGGTGGGTACGAGCAGTACTTC. It encodes CASSLRRQGGYEQYF.

The J gene is TRBJ2-1, the V gene TRBV7-2; 11 bases align to TRBD2. The CDR3 runs 16 residues. Germline V gene lookup returns CDR1 SGHTA and CDR2 FQGNSA. J was trimmed by 5 bases and V by 5 bases; bases with no gene match: 8. The CDR3: CASSPRPGLADNEQFF. The CDR3 coding sequence is TGTGCCAGCAGCCCACGACCGGGACTAGCGGACAATGAGCAGTTCTTC.

Concerning this clone itself: Distinct nucleotide sequences in the sample also encode this CDR3. The chain carries TRBV2 and TRBJ2-3; 10 bases agree with TRBD1. Germline CDR1 SNHLY, CDR2 FYNNEI. CDR3 length equals 14 residues. V shed 5 bases and J 4 bases; nucleotides not matched to a gene: 3. CDR3 sequence (DNA): TGTGCCAGCAGTCGGGACAGGGGAGCAGATACGCAGTATTTT. Translation gives CASSRDRGADTQYF.

This clone came up once. The gene calls are TRBV6-5 and TRBJ1-1, with TRBD1 as a possible D gene (6 bases). Germline values: CDR1 MNHEY, CDR2 SVGAGI. The CDR3 loop spans 14 amino acids. The V end lost 2 bases, the J end lost 7 bases, and 14 bases lay between the germline ends. The CDR3 is CASSYDSRGGEAFF. The CDR3 DNA reads as TGTGCCAGCAGTTACGACTCCCGAGGGGGTGAAGCTTTCTTT.

J is TRBJ2-5 and V is TRBV11-1, with TRBD2 identical over 13 bases. Germline values: CDR1 SGHAT, CDR2 FQDESV (reference sequence). V was clipped by 4 bases and J by 5 bases; unmatched bases: 7. The CDR3 runs to 16 residues. The chain's CDR3 is CASSSRTSGGGETQYF. The DNA for the CDR3 is TGTGCCAGCAGCTCACGGACTAGCGGGGGCGGGGAGACCCAGTACTTC.

The rearrangement joins TRBV4-3 to TRBJ1-1; TRBD1 might be the D (6 bases). V dropped 3 bases and J dropped 4 bases, with 12 bases sitting between them. The CDR3 contains 14 residues. Germline CDR1 reads LGHNA; CDR2 reads YSLEER. The CDR3 DNA sequence: TGCGCCAGCAGCCAGGACAGAGGAAGCACTGAAGCTTTCTTT. Residues: CASSQDRGSTEAFF.

The chain employs TRBV6-5 and TRBJ2-5; D may be TRBD1 (6 bases). This CDR3 comprises 15 residues. V lost 6 bases and J lost 2, with 16 bases in between. CDR1 MNHEY and CDR2 SVGAGI come from the germline V gene. The chain's CDR3 is CASSPNRDKQETQYF. In DNA, the CDR3 is TGTGCCAGCAGCCCAAATCGGGACAAACAAGAGACCCAGTACTTC.

The chain is built from TRBV2 and TRBJ1-2; maybe TRBD1 (6 bases). Trimming cost V 6 bases and J 3 bases, with 11 bases left between them. CDR1 and CDR2 from the germline V gene are SNHLY and FYNNEI. CDR3 length: 13 amino acids. CDR3 region: CASRYRVDYGYTF. CDR3 in DNA: TGTGCCAGCAGATACAGGGTAGACTATGGCTACACCTTC.

This rearrangement joins TRBV27 to TRBJ2-2; 10 bases match TRBD2. Germline loops: CDR1 MNHEY, CDR2 SMNVEV (reference sequence). The CDR3 has 15 residues. The ends lost 2 bases at V and 4 bases at J; junction bases unmatched: 1. CDR3: CASSLLAGVTGELFF. The CDR3 DNA follows: TGTGCCAGCAGTTTACTAGCGGGAGTCACCGGGGAGCTGTTTTTT.